These 2 T cell receptor beta chains came from one sample sequenced in a study of blood T cell repertoires in COVID-19. The data were produced by immunoSEQ multiplex PCR, yet TCRdb's version contains in-frame clones alone and is incomplete. The sample has tens of thousands of clones; 88% are singletons. The sequencing input was peripheral blood. The receptors originated from a woman older than 75 with active COVID-19.

This chain joins TRBV15 and TRBJ1-5; the D is unclear. Germline V gene data show CDR1 as LNHNV and CDR2 as YYDKDF (reference sequence). V dropped 3 bases and J dropped 0 bases, with 18 bases sitting between them. The CDR3 is made up of 18 amino acids. CDR3 protein: CATSRILEDSLSNQPQHF. The CDR3 DNA sequence: TGTGCCACCAGCAGGATATTGGAGGACTCACTTAGCAATCAGCCCCAGCATTTT.

The CDR3 bases are TGTGCCAGCAGTGGGACAGGGGGCCGCAATCAGCCCCAGCATTTT. Amino acids: CASSGTGGRNQPQHF. The chain combines TRBV28 with TRBJ1-5, with 12 bases identical to TRBD1. Germline assignment: CDR1 MDHEN and CDR2 SYDVKM. Germline trimming cut 5 bases from V and 2 bases from J; bases unmatched to any gene: 1. This CDR3 comprises 15 residues.